Listed here are 32 T cell receptor beta chains from one sample, sequenced in a study of blood T cell repertoires in COVID-19. Libraries were prepared by immunoSEQ multiplex PCR; TCRdb keeps only in-frame clonotypes and omits some of them. The table has 250,000 to 300,000 clones, approximately 84% seen once. Material: PBMCs or T cells enriched from blood (not recorded which). Receptors originate from a woman aged 45-65 years who had been exposed to COVID-19.

This clone was seen more than once but under ten times. The chain combines TRBV12-3 or TRBV12-4 with TRBJ2-2; D unresolved. The CDR3 sequence is 12 residues long. V gave up 5 bases and J gave up 5 bases, with 6 bases separating them. CDR3 protein: CASSPRTGELFF. DNA for the CDR3: TGTGCCAGCAGTCCCCGGACCGGGGAGCTGTTTTTT.

This clone showed up just once. The chain couples TRBV5-1 to TRBJ2-2; no firm D call. Germline lookup yields CDR1 SGHRS and CDR2 YFSETQ. V dropped 7 bases and J dropped 1 base, with 11 bases sitting between them. The CDR3 length is 14 residues. CDR3 protein: CASGYNGNTGELFF. The CDR3 region has the DNA TGCGCCAGCGGCTATAACGGGAACACCGGGGAGCTGTTTTTT.

The chain couples TRBV18 to TRBJ1-2, with D tentatively TRBD1 (5 bases). Germline V gene lookup returns CDR1 KGHSH and CDR2 LQKENI. The CDR3 has 13 amino acids. Trimming took 2 bases from V and 7 from J, leaving 11 bases between them. This chain's CDR3 is CASSPAGPGGYTF. DNA for the CDR3: TGTGCCAGCTCACCAGCGGGACCCGGTGGCTACACCTTC.

CDR3 amino acids: CASSQERGGAYGYTF. DNA for the CDR3: TGTGCCAGCAGCCAAGAAAGGGGGGGCGCTTATGGCTACACCTTC. The chain recombines TRBV3-1 (or the pseudogene TRBV3-2) with TRBJ1-2, with D possibly TRBD1 on 6 matching bases. The CDR3 has 15 amino acids. Deletions cut 0 bases from V and 5 bases from J, with 13 bases between. Germline loops: CDR1 LGHDT, CDR2 YNNKEL (reference sequence).

CDR3 loop: CASSTGQVSYEQYF. CDR3 DNA: TGTGCCAGTAGTACGGGACAGGTCTCCTACGAGCAGTACTTC. The V call is TRBV19, the J call TRBJ2-7, with 8 bases fitting TRBD1. Germline V gene data show CDR1 as LNHDA and CDR2 as SQIVND (reference sequence). The trim removed 4 bases at V and 0 bases at J, leaving 2 bases unmatched. The CDR3 extends over 14 amino acids.

The table lists this clone with a count of one. The V call is TRBV6-5, the J call TRBJ1-2; D possibly corresponds to TRBD1 (5 bases). The CDR3 extends over 14 amino acids. V gave up 6 bases and J gave up 1 base, with 12 bases separating them. Germline assignment: CDR1 MNHEY and CDR2 SVGAGI. CDR3: CASSPAGGNYGYTF. CDR3 in DNA: TGTGCCAGCAGCCCAGCGGGGGGTAACTATGGCTACACCTTC.

The rearrangement joins TRBV5-1 to TRBJ1-2; D is possibly TRBD1 (5 bases). CDR3 length equals 14 residues. Germline V lookup: CDR1 SGHRS, CDR2 YFSETQ. V dropped 4 bases and J dropped 2 bases, with 12 bases sitting between them. CDR3 DNA: TGCGCCAGCAGCGACACAGGAGAGAACTATGGCTACACCTTC. Its protein product is CASSDTGENYGYTF.

CDR3 DNA sequence: TGTGCCAGCAGTTTCGTCCAACTAGCGGGGATCTCAGATACGCAGTATTTT. Amino acid sequence: CASSFVQLAGISDTQYF. The rearrangement joins TRBV27 to TRBJ2-3; the match to TRBD2 covers 10 bases. Trimming took 3 bases from V and 4 from J; bases not matched to a gene: 10. This CDR3 region has 17 residues. The germline CDR1 and CDR2 sequences are MNHEY and SMNVEV (reference sequence).

This chain joins TRBV19 and TRBJ1-3; perhaps TRBD1 as D (5 bases). This CDR3 region has 15 residues. V dropped 6 bases and J dropped 8 bases, with 20 bases sitting between them. CDR1 and CDR2 from the germline V gene are LNHDA and SQIVND (reference sequence). The CDR3 DNA follows: TGTGCCAGTAGCGACCGACGGGACTTAGGGGACACCATATATTTT. Its translation is CASSDRRDLGDTIYF.

This clone appeared once. This chain links TRBV10-3 with TRBJ1-3; no clear D gene. The CDR3 spans 13 residues. Germline V gives CDR1 ENHRY, CDR2 SYGVKD. V lost 4 bases, J lost 8 bases, and 12 bases lay in between. The chain's CDR3 is CAISGVSGHTIYF. CDR3 DNA sequence: TGTGCCATCAGTGGTGTCAGTGGGCACACCATATATTTT.

The chain recombines TRBV6-5 with TRBJ2-2, with a weak D call TRBD1 (5 bases). The CDR3 spans 12 residues. In germline, CDR1 is MNHEY, CDR2 SVGAGI. The V and J ends lost 6 bases and 4 bases respectively, with 6 bases between them. CDR3 amino acids: CASSTGTGELFF. For the CDR3, the DNA is TGTGCCAGCAGCACAGGCACCGGGGAGCTGTTTTTT.

This clone was seen once. V usage is TRBV3-1 (or the pseudogene TRBV3-2) and J usage is TRBJ1-1; 9 nucleotides agree with TRBD1. CDR1 is LGHDT, CDR2 YNNKEL, per germline (reference sequence). CDR3 size: 15 residues. Unmatched junction bases numbered 4, after V lost 0 bases and J lost 5 bases. The chain's CDR3 is CASSQERQGGTEAFF. In nucleotides, the CDR3 is TGTGCCAGCAGCCAAGAGAGACAGGGGGGGACTGAAGCTTTCTTT.

The chain combines TRBV7-8 with TRBJ1-5; no definite D call. Trimming cost V 1 base and J 0 bases, with 7 bases left between them. The CDR3 runs 15 residues. Per germline, CDR1 SGHVS and CDR2 FQNEAQ. The CDR3 region is CASSLDGDSNQPQHF. As DNA, the CDR3 is TGTGCCAGCAGCTTAGACGGGGATAGCAATCAGCCCCAGCATTTT.

The chain carries TRBV28 and TRBJ2-1; TRBD2 aligns across 13 bases. This CDR3 is 18 amino acids long. Losses at the gene ends were 6 bases for V and 6 bases for J; bases not matched to a gene: 14. The germline gives CDR1 MDHEN, CDR2 SYDVKM. CDR3 nucleotides: TGTGCCAGCAGAGGATCGGACTCCGGGACTAGCGGGGCCAATGAGCAGTTCTTC. Protein sequence: CASRGSDSGTSGANEQFF.

In this sample, this clone turned up once. V usage is TRBV3-1 (or the pseudogene TRBV3-2) and J usage is TRBJ2-7, with 10 bases matching TRBD1. CDR3 length: 13 residues. V lost 8 bases, J lost 4 bases, and 5 bases stayed unmatched. Germline CDR1 reads LGHDT; CDR2 reads YNNKEL (reference sequence). DNA of the CDR3: TGTGCCAGCGGCAGGACAGGGGGGTACGAGCAGTACTTC. As protein: CASGRTGGYEQYF.

The V gene is TRBV29-1, the J gene TRBJ2-3, with D possibly matching TRBD2 (6 bases). V was trimmed by 6 bases and J by 6 bases, leaving 10 bases between them. Germline CDR1 SQVTM, CDR2 ANQGSEA. This CDR3 spans 11 amino acids. CDR3 DNA: TGCAGCGTCCCCCGGGGGGATACGCAGTATTTT. It yields the protein CSVPRGDTQYF.

The chain recombines TRBV2 with TRBJ1-6, with 7 bases lining up with TRBD1. J lost 6 bases, V lost 6 bases, and 8 bases had no gene match. Looked up from germline, CDR1 is SNHLY and CDR2 is FYNNEI. This CDR3 is 15 amino acids long. Written as DNA, the CDR3 is TGTGCCAGCAGGGAGGGGGCGAAATCTAATTCACCCCTCCACTTT. Protein sequence: CASREGAKSNSPLHF.

The V and J genes are TRBV15 and TRBJ1-2; D not certain. The germline CDR1 and CDR2 sequences are LNHNV and YYDKDF (reference sequence). The CDR3 has 15 residues. The V gene lost 0 bases and the J gene lost 6 bases, with 14 bases spanning the gap. The chain's CDR3 is CATSREAGISNGYTF. In DNA, the CDR3 is TGTGCCACCAGCAGAGAGGCGGGGATCTCCAATGGCTACACCTTC. Full variable domain (missing parts from reference TRBV15 and TRBJ1-2): DAMVIQNPRYQVTQFGKPVTLSCSQTLNHNVMYWYQQKSSQAPKLLFHYYDKDFNNEADTPDNFQSRRPNTSFCFLDIRSPGLGDTAMYLCATSREAGISNGYTFGSGTRLTVV.

The chain carries TRBV7-2 and TRBJ1-1; maybe TRBD1 (6 bases). The CDR3 is 12 amino acids. V lost 6 bases and J lost 11, with 16 bases in between. In germline, CDR1 is SGHTA, CDR2 FQGNSA. As DNA, the CDR3 is TGTGCCAGCAGTACAGGGTTCGGGGTTGCTTTCTTT. Protein sequence: CASSTGFGVAFF.

The chain employs TRBV30 and TRBJ1-2, with 12 bases fitting TRBD1. The CDR3 has 14 amino acids. The V segment lost 4 bases and the J segment 7 bases; nucleotides outside the gene matches: 7. CDR1 GTSNPN and CDR2 SVGIG come from the germline V gene (reference sequence). CDR3: CAWMRDRGRGGYTF. CDR3 bases: TGTGCCTGGATGCGGGACAGGGGGCGCGGTGGCTACACCTTC.

The DNA for the CDR3 is TGCGCCTCTCGACAGGGGGTTAACCCCGGGGAGCTGTTTTTT. Residues: CASRQGVNPGELFF. The chain carries TRBV5-1 and TRBJ2-2, with 9 bases identical to TRBD1. The germline CDR1 and CDR2 sequences are SGHRS and YFSETQ. This CDR3 region has 14 residues. V was clipped by 10 bases and J by 6 bases; unmatched bases: 10.

This chain uses TRBV12-3 or TRBV12-4 with TRBJ2-1; D might be TRBD2 (5 bases). There are 12 residues in the CDR3. Trimming cost V 3 bases and J 9 bases, with 9 bases left between them. This chain's CDR3 is CASSFFAGEQFF. Written as DNA, the CDR3 is TGTGCCAGCAGTTTTTTCGCGGGTGAGCAGTTCTTC.

This clone has a single count. V is TRBV6-5 and J is TRBJ2-5; D is undetermined. Germline assignment: CDR1 MNHEY and CDR2 SVGAGI. The CDR3 loop spans 15 amino acids. V was shortened by 0 bases and J by 3 bases, with 11 bases between the two germline ends. The CDR3 bases are TGTGCCAGCAGTTACTCGGGCAGAATGGAAGAGACCCAGTACTTC. Residues: CASSYSGRMEETQYF.

The chain uses TRBV7-6 and TRBJ1-2, with TRBD1 identical over 7 bases. The CDR3 is 16 residues long. Germline V CDR1 and CDR2: SGHVS, FNYEAQ. V shed 6 bases and J 10 bases; nucleotides not matched to a gene: 20. CDR3 DNA: TGTGCCAGCAGTCCTTATAGGGGACAGCCTACTTTTCTCTACACCTTC. As protein: CASSPYRGQPTFLYTF.

The chain links TRBV6-5 to TRBJ2-1, with 7 bases lining up with TRBD2. This CDR3 spans 16 amino acids. J gave up 0 bases and V 1 base, and 3 bases lay outside the gene matches. CDR1 and CDR2 (germline): MNHEY, SVGAGI. The CDR3 sequence is CASSYWSGNSYNEQFF. Here the CDR3 DNA reads TGTGCCAGCAGTTACTGGAGCGGGAACTCCTACAATGAGCAGTTCTTC.

This clone was observed a handful of times. The rearrangement uses TRBV5-4 and TRBJ2-1, with TRBD2 identical over 11 bases. Germline CDR1 and CDR2: SGHNT and YYREEE (reference sequence). J lost 6 bases, V lost 4 bases, and 9 bases had no gene match. The CDR3 extends over 16 amino acids. The CDR3 DNA follows: TGTGCCAGCAGCGCGGCAACTAGCGGGGGATTCAATGAGCAGTTCTTC. Its translation: CASSAATSGGFNEQFF.

This chain joins TRBV6-1 and TRBJ2-3; D gene ambiguous. CDR1 MNHNS and CDR2 SASEGT come from the germline V gene. V gave up 2 bases and J gave up 1 base, with 7 bases separating them. CDR3 length equals 14 residues. CDR3 sequence (DNA): TGTGCCAGCAGTGAAATTATCGGCACAGATACGCAGTATTTT. Translated: CASSEIIGTDTQYF.

This clone turned up a few times. CDR3 protein: CASSATVGNSPLHF. DNA of the CDR3: TGTGCCAGCAGTGCGACAGTCGGAAATTCACCCCTCCACTTT. The chain has TRBV28 and TRBJ1-6, with D possibly matching TRBD1 (5 bases). Germline V gene data show CDR1 as MDHEN and CDR2 as SYDVKM. The ends were cut back, 5 bases at V and 7 bases at J, with 12 bases in the middle. This CDR3 spans 14 amino acids.

The V call is TRBV4-3, the J call TRBJ2-1; 7 positions match TRBD2. This CDR3 contains 17 residues. Germline trimming cut 6 bases from V and 0 bases from J; bases unmatched to any gene: 11. Germline-derived CDR1 and CDR2 are LGHNA and YSLEER. Written as DNA, the CDR3 is TGCGCCAGCAGTCAATCGTTGCGGGGGACCTCCTACAATGAGCAGTTCTTC. Residues: CASSQSLRGTSYNEQFF.

The CDR3 reads CASSRRGGEAFF. Here the CDR3 DNA reads TGTGCCAGCAGCCGGCGGGGAGGCGAAGCTTTCTTT. This rearrangement joins TRBV12-3 or TRBV12-4 to TRBJ1-1; no clear D gene. The CDR3 sequence is 12 residues long. Trimming removed 6 bases from V and 8 bases from J, with 13 bases in between.

The rearrangement joins TRBV27 to TRBJ1-5, with TRBD1 matching over 7 bases. This CDR3 region has 14 residues. The junction had 4 bases not matched to a gene; V was cut back by 5 bases and J by 3 bases. The germline V gene has CDR1 MNHEY and CDR2 SMNVEV (reference sequence). The DNA for the CDR3 is TGTGCCAGCAGTCGGGGACAGTACAATCAGCCCCAGCATTTT. Translating gives CASSRGQYNQPQHF.

This clone has a single count. The gene calls are TRBV7-2 and TRBJ1-6; D perhaps matches TRBD1 (5 bases). From germline, CDR1 is SGHTA and CDR2 FQGNSA. CDR3 length equals 14 residues. The ends were cut back, 5 bases at V and 14 bases at J, with 19 bases in the middle. The CDR3 is CASSVGQPGSALHF. Here the CDR3 DNA reads TGTGCCAGCAGCGTGGGGCAGCCGGGTTCGGCCCTCCACTTT. Complete variable domain (other parts from reference TRBV7-2 and TRBJ1-6): GAGVSQSPSNKVTEKGKDVELRCDPISGHTALYWYRQSLGQGLEFLIYFQGNSAPDKSGLPSDRFSAERTGGSVSTLTIQRTQQEDSAVYLCASSVGQPGSALHFGNGTRLTVT.